Listed below are T cell receptor beta chains from one sample, sequenced in a study of T cells after posttransplantation cyclophosphamide. This table comes from immunoSEQ multiplex PCR, and its TCRdb copy is limited to in-frame clones, with some not included. The sample presents under 45,000 clones, none singletons. The sequencing input was PBMCs. The receptor source for this set is a man aged 25 to 40 in good health and a related stem cell transplant donor. The CDR3 runs from the conserved cysteine through the conserved F or W. Each record gives: J gene, V gene, clone size, CDR3 length, D gene, CDR3 protein, CDR3 DNA. A D gene is named only where the DNA matches it firmly. Part of the rows lack a size; the others show once, few, many or a class for expanded clones.

>TRBJ1-5|TRBV6-2/TRBV6-3|many|13|-
CASQGNSNQPQHF
TGTGCCAGCCAGGGTAATAGCAATCAGCCCCAGCATTTT
>TRBJ1-4|TRBV10-2|many|14|-
CASSRTATNEKLFF
TGCGCCAGCAGCCGGACAGCAACTAATGAAAAACTGTTTTTT
>TRBJ2-2|TRBV6-5|-|15|-
CASSRTLSNTGELFF
TGTGCCAGCAGCCGGACACTTAGTAACACCGGGGAGCTGTTTTTT
>TRBJ2-3|TRBV9|-|15|-
CASSLRDWGTDTQYF
TGTGCCAGCAGCCTTAGGGACTGGGGCACAGATACGCAGTATTTT
>TRBJ1-2|TRBV5-4|many|15|TRBD1
CASSPDGQVDYGYTF
TGTGCCAGCAGCCCCGATGGACAGGTAGACTATGGCTACACCTTC
>TRBJ2-2|TRBV6-1|many|15|-
CASRVPSSNTGELFF
TGTGCCAGCAGGGTACCTAGCTCGAACACCGGGGAGCTGTTTTTT
>TRBJ1-1|TRBV7-6|many|16|-
CASSLGATGLVTEAFF
TGTGCCAGCAGCTTAGGGGCAACAGGGCTTGTTACTGAAGCTTTCTTT
>TRBJ2-3|TRBV7-3|-|14|-
CASSVWHHTDTQYF
TGTGCCAGCAGCGTCTGGCATCACACAGATACGCAGTATTTT
>TRBJ1-3|TRBV5-8|many|16|-
CASSGNYRVRGNTIYF
TGTGCCAGCAGCGGGAACTACAGGGTTAGAGGAAACACCATATATTTT
>TRBJ2-5|TRBV4-1|few|17|TRBD1
CASSQGDRGPWQETQYF
TGCGCCAGCAGCCAAGGTGACAGGGGGCCCTGGCAAGAGACCCAGTACTTC